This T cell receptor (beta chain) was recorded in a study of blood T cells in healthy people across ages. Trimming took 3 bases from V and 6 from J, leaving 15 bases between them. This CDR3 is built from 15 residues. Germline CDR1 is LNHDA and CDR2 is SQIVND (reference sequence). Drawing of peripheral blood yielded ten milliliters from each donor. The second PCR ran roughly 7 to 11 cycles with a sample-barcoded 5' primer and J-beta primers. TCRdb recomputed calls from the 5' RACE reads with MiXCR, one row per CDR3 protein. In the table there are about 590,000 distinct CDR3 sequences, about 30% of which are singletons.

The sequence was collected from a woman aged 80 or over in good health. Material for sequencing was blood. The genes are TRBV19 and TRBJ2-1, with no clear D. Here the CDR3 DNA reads TGTGCCAGTAGTATCCTCTCAGGACGACCCAATGAGCAGTTCTTC. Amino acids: CASSILSGRPNEQFF.